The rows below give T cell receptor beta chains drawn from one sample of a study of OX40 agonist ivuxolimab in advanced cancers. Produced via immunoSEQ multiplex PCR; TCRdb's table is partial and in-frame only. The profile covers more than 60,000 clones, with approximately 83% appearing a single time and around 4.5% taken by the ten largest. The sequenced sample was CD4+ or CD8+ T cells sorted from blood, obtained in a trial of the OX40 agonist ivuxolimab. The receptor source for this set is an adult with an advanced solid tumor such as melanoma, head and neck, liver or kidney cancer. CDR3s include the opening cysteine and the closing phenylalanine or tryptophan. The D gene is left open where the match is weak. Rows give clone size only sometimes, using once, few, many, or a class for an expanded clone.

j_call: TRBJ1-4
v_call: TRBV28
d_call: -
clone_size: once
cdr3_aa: CASSLYGTQNGNEKLFF
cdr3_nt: TGTGCCAGCAGTTTATACGGGACACAGAACGGGAATGAAAAACTGTTTTTT

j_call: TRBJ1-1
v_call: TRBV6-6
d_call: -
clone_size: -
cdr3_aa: CASTYPLEGVEAFF
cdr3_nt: TGTGCCAGCACTTACCCGCTCGAGGGGGTGGAAGCTTTCTTT

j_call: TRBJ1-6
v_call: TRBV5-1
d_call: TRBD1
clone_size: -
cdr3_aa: CASSAGGANSPLHF
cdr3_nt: TGCGCCAGCAGCGCAGGGGGGGCTAATTCACCCCTCCACTTT

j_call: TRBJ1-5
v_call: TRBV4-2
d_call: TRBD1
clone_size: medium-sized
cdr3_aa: CASSQQQGHQPQHF
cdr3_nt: TGTGCCAGCAGCCAACAACAGGGGCATCAGCCCCAGCATTTT

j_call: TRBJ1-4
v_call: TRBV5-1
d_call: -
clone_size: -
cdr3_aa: CASSLGTGRGNEKLFF
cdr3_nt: TGCGCCAGCAGCTTGGGAACGGGCAGGGGCAATGAAAAACTGTTTTTT

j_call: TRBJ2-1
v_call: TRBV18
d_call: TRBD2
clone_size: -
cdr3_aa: CASSQESGGVYNEQFF
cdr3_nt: TGTGCCAGCTCACAGGAGAGCGGGGGAGTCTACAATGAGCAGTTCTTC

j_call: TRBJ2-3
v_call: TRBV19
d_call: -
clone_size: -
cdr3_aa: CASSILGLGTDTQYF
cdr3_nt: TGTGCCAGTAGTATTCTGGGGCTCGGCACAGATACGCAGTATTTT

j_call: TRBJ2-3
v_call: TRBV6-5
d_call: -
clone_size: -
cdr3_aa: CATAYRPQSTDTQYF
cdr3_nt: TGTGCCACAGCATATCGCCCCCAGAGCACAGATACGCAGTATTTT

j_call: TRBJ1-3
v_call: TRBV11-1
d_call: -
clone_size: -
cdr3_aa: CASSLGGSSGNTIYF
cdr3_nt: TGTGCCAGCAGCCTAGGGGGAAGCTCTGGAAACACCATATATTTT

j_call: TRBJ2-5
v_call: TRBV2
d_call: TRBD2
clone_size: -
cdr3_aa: CASRTSGGKGETQYF
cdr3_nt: TGTGCCAGCAGGACTAGCGGGGGAAAGGGGGAGACCCAGTACTTC

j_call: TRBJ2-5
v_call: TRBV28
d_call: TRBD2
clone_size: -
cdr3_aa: CASTLGGVETQYF
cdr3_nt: TGTGCCAGCACCTTGGGAGGGGTAGAGACCCAGTACTTC

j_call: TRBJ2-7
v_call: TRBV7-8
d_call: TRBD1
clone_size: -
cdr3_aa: CASSPIPGTGLSYEQYF
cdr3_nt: TGTGCCAGCAGCCCTATACCCGGGACAGGGCTTTCCTACGAGCAGTACTTC

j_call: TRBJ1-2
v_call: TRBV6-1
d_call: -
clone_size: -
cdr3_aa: CASSEAGELYGYTF
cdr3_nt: TGTGCCAGCAGTGAAGCTGGGGAACTCTATGGCTACACCTTC

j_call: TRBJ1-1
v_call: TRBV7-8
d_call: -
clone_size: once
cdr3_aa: CASSSRTDNRLGTEAFF
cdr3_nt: TGTGCCAGCAGCTCCCGGACAGACAACAGGCTTGGCACTGAAGCTTTCTTT

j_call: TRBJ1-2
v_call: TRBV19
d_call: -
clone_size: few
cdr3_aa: CASSIGASLSTF
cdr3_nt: TGTGCCAGTAGTATTGGCGCCAGCCTGAGTACCTTC

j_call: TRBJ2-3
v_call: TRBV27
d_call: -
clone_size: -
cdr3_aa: CASSLTGTSTDTQYF
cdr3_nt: TGTGCCAGCAGTTTAACCGGGACCTCCACAGATACGCAGTATTTT

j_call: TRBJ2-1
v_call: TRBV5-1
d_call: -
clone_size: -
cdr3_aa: CASRGGGNEQFF
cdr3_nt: TGCGCCAGCCGTGGGGGTGGCAATGAGCAGTTCTTC

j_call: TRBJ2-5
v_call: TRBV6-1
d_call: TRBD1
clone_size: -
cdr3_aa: CASSERRGRVETQYF
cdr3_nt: TGTGCCAGCAGTGAACGTAGGGGGCGAGTAGAGACCCAGTACTTC

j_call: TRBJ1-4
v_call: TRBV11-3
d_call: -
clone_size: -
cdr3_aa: CASSLDRTSDKGEKLFF
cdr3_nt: TGTGCCAGCAGCTTAGACCGGACGTCGGACAAGGGTGAAAAACTGTTTTTT

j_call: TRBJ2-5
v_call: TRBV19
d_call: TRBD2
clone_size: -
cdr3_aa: CASSIVAGGQETQYF
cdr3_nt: TGTGCCAGTAGTATAGTAGCGGGGGGTCAAGAGACCCAGTACTTC

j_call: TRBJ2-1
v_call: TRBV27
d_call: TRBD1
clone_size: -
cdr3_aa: CASSQRGDRVSFPKFF
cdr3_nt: TGTGCCAGCAGTCAACGGGGCGACAGGGTTTCGTTTCCCAAGTTCTTC

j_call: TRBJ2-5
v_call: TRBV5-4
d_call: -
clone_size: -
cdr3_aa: CASGQFLGTQYF
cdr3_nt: TGTGCCAGCGGACAGTTTTTGGGGACCCAGTACTTC

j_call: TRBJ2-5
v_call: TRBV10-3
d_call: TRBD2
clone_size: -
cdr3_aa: CAISRGGPEGETQYF
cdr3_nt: TGTGCCATCAGTCGCGGGGGGCCGGAGGGAGAGACCCAGTACTTC

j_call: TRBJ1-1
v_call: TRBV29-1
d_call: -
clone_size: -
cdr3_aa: CSVEARGAEAFF
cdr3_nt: TGCAGCGTTGAAGCCAGGGGCGCTGAAGCTTTCTTT

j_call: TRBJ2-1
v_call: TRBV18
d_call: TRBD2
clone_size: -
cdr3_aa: CASSPREAGVSVEQFF
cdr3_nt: TGTGCCAGCTCACCAAGAGAAGCGGGGGTCTCGGTTGAGCAGTTCTTC

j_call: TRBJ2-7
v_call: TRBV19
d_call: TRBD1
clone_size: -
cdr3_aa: CASSIRQGGTSYEQYF
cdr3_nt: TGTGCCAGTAGTATACGACAGGGGGGGACCAGCTACGAGCAGTACTTC

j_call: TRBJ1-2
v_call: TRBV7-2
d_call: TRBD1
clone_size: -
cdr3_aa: CASSLDRQGSYGYTF
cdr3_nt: TGTGCCAGCAGCTTAGATCGACAGGGGAGCTATGGCTACACCTTC

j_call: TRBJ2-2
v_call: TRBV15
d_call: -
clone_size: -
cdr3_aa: CATSRGGNTGELFF
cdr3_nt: TGTGCCACCAGCAGGGGGGGGAACACCGGGGAGCTGTTTTTT

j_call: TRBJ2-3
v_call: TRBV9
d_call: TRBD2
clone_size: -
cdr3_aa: CASSVAIGTSGGVGTQYF
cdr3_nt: TGTGCCAGCAGCGTAGCAATCGGGACTAGCGGGGGAGTTGGTACGCAGTATTTT

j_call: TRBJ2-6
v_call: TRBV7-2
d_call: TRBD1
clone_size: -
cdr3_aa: CASSLRRTGEISGANVLTF
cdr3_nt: TGTGCCAGCAGCTTAAGGAGGACAGGGGAGATTTCTGGGGCCAACGTCCTGACTTTC

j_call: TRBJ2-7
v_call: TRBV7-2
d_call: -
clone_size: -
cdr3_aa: CASSPSRGSYEQYF
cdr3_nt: TGTGCCAGCAGCCCCTCACGAGGGTCCTACGAGCAGTACTTC

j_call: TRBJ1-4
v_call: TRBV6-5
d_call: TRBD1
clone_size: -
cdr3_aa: CASRGQGVGEKLFF
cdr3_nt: TGTGCCAGCAGGGGACAGGGGGTGGGTGAAAAACTGTTTTTT

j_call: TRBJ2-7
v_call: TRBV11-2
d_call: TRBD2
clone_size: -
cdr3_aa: CASSFASGGYPYEQYF
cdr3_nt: TGTGCCAGCAGCTTCGCTAGCGGGGGGTACCCCTACGAGCAGTACTTC

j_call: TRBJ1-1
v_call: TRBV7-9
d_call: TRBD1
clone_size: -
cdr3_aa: CASSPRTGEDVAFF
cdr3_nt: TGTGCCAGCAGCCCCAGGACAGGGGAAGATGTCGCTTTCTTT

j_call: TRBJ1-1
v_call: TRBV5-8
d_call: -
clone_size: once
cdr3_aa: CASSLVGTDEAFF
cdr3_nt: TGTGCCAGCAGCTTGGTCGGGACGGATGAAGCTTTCTTT

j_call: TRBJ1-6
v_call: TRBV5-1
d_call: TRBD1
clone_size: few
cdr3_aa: CASSFAPQGALHF
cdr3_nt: TGCGCCAGCAGCTTCGCCCCCCAGGGGGCCCTCCACTTT

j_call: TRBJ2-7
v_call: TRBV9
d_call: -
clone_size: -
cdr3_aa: CASSPLGGPSYEQYF
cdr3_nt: TGTGCCAGCAGCCCACTCGGGGGCCCTTCCTACGAGCAGTACTTC

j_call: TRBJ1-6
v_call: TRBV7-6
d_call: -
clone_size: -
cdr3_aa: CASSLQGPLHF
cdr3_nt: TGTGCCAGCAGCCTCCAGGGACCCCTCCACTTT

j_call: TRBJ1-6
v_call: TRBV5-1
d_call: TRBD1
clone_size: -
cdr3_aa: CASSKTGVADNSPLHF
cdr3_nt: TGCGCCAGCAGCAAGACAGGGGTCGCCGATAATTCACCCCTCCACTTT

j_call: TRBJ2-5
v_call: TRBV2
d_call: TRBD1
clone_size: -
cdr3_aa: CASSLGQGLLQWETQYF
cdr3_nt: TGTGCCAGCAGTCTAGGACAGGGTTTACTTCAGTGGGAGACCCAGTACTTC

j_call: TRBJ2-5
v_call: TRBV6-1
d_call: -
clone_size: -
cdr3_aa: CASSGHIRETQYF
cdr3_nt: TGTGCCAGCAGCGGGCACATTAGGGAGACCCAGTACTTC

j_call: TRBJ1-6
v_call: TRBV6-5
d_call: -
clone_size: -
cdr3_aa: CASSYSGPYNSPLHF
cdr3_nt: TGTGCCAGCAGTTACTCGGGGCCTTATAATTCACCCCTCCACTTT

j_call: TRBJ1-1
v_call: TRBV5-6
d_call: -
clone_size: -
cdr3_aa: CASSLFGQFMNTEAFF
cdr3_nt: TGTGCCAGCAGCTTGTTCGGCCAGTTCATGAACACTGAAGCTTTCTTT

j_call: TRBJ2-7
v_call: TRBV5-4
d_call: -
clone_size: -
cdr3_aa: CASSLMVTNEQYF
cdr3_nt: TGTGCCAGCAGCTTAATGGTGACAAACGAGCAGTACTTC

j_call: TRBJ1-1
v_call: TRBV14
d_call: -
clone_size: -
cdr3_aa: CASSPMGQGWGTEAFF
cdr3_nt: TGTGCCAGCAGCCCCATGGGTCAGGGATGGGGAACTGAAGCTTTCTTT

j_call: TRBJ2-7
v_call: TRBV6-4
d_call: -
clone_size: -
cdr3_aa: CASSGWTLDYEQYF
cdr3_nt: TGTGCCAGCAGTGGTTGGACACTTGACTACGAGCAGTACTTC

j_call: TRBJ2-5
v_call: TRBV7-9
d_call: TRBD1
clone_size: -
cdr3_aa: CASSLGLGQGKETQYF
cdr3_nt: TGTGCCAGCAGCTTAGGGTTGGGACAGGGGAAGGAGACCCAGTACTTC

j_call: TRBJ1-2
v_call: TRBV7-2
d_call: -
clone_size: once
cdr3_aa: CASSLGAPF
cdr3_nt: TGTGCCAGCAGCTTAGGGGCGCCATTC